This TCR beta chain appears in the sequencing data of a study of blood T cells in healthy people across ages. Trimming left V 4 bases short and J 0 bases short, with 14 bases between. The CDR3 extends over 16 amino acids. Germline CDR1 is SGDLS and CDR2 is YYNGEE. This clonotype was detected ten times or more. Alongside a J-beta primer mix, a sample-barcoded 5' primer served in a second PCR lasting 7 to 11 cycles. TCRdb fed the 5' RACE reads into MiXCR, producing one record per CDR3 protein. Of roughly 1,500,000 distinct CDR3 sequences listed, about 35% are singletons. Input material: blood. The receptor was isolated from a woman aged 25 to 39 in good health. The genes are TRBV9 and TRBJ2-1; D is possibly TRBD2 (5 bases). The CDR3 region has the DNA TGTGCCAGCAGCCCCTCCGGACTTAGCTCCTACAATGAGCAGTTCTTC. Its protein is CASSPSGLSSYNEQFF.